This T cell receptor (beta chain) was recovered during a study of cytomegalovirus exposure and HLA in healthy donors. 13 Jbeta primers and 60 Vbeta primers were used for the PCR. Sequencing used immunoSEQ multiplex PCR; TCRdb keeps in-frame clones, though not all of them. The data hold about 88,000 clones, with approximately 90% observed a single time. This clone was found a few times. The junction had 7 bases not matched to a gene; V was cut back by 7 bases and J by 8 bases. Germline V gene sequence: CDR1 MNHNS, CDR2 SASEGT. This CDR3 comprises 15 residues. Sequences were obtained from PBMCs. The chain has TRBV6-1 and TRBJ2-1; 14 bases map to TRBD2. The receptor comes from a young man in good health and CMV-seronegative. DNA of the CDR3: TGTGCCAGCACACGACTAGCGGGAGGGAAAGATGAGCAGTTCTTC. This gives the protein CASTRLAGGKDEQFF.